Listed below are T cell receptor beta chains from one sample, sequenced in a study of T cell repertoires in cytomegalovirus infection. TCRdb reprocessed the reads with MiXCR, giving one entry per CDR3 protein. The sample carries hundreds of thousands of distinct CDR3 sequences, approximately 30% recorded once. For these receptors, no antigen is known. The material was cultured CD8+ T cells from PBMCs, obtained from culture after CMV antigen stimulation. The origin of the receptors is a human donor in good health (CMV status not recorded). Some clones in this sample may be carry-over from other donors' samples. CDR3s leave out the opening cysteine and the closing phenylalanine or tryptophan. Rows give clone size only sometimes, using once, few, many, or a class for an expanded clone.

clone size | CDR3 length | V gene | CDR3 protein
NA | 13 | TRBV4-2 | ASSQGGRGDTEAF
NA | 11 | TRBV10-2 | ASGLRAPDGYT
NA | 12 | TRBV6-5 | ASSYDRAFDGYT
many | 15 | TRBV7-6 | ASSLEPGTVNTGELF
NA | 12 | TRBV7-6 | ASSKQVFNTEAC
NA | 16 | TRBV24-1 | ATSDLYPQGATKNIQY
many | 12 | TRBV6-1 | ASSEGGGWNEQF
NA | 13 | TRBV5-4 | ASSDTGPGQETQY
few | 13 | TRBV7-9 | ASSQGGFPYNEQF
NA | 13 | TRBV19 | ASNQRGATQETQY
NA | 11 | TRBV10-3 | AVHSSGANVLT
NA | 9 | TRBV29-1 | SVGAGFGYT
NA | 13 | TRBV29-1 | SVEGEMGSQETQY
few | 11 | TRBV7-2 | ASSLGEVGEQF
NA | 11 | TRBV11-2 | ASSLGIGREAF
NA | 14 | TRBV7-4 | ASSLTRDSGNTEAF
NA | 13 | TRBV4-1 | ASSQVAHRGHGYT
few | 11 | TRBV27 | ASSYTPKNIQY
few | 11 | TRBV2 | ASAPGAGNEQY
NA | 14 | TRBV7-8 | ASSPLRGGGAHEQF
many | 11 | TRBV7-2 | ASTLMGTGELF
NA | 11 | TRBV12-3/TRBV12-4 | ASSSEDTDTQY
few | 11 | TRBV19 | ASRRQGSTEAF
few | 15 | TRBV12-5 | ASGLVYSGQVYNEQF
NA | 10 | TRBV29-1 | SVDWRVDEQF
NA | 13 | TRBV29-1 | SAQPGRGDDNEQF
few | 16 | TRBV6-2/TRBV6-3 | ASSYDGSYALDQETQY
few | 15 | TRBV18 | ARFSRDRPLLNTEAF
NA | 11 | TRBV19 | AIIQGEREKLF
many | 12 | TRBV11-2 | ASSWGGIQETQY
few | 12 | TRBV4-1 | ASSQAGTNYEQY